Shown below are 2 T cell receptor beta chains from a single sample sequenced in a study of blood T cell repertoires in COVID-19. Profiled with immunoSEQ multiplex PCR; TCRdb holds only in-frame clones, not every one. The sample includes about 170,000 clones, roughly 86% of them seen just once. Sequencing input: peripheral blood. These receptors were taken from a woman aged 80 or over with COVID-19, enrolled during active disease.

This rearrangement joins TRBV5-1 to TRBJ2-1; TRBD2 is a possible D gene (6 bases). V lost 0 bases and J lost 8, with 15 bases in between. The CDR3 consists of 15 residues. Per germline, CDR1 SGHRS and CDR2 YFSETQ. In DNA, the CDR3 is TGCGCCAGCAGCTTGGCCTCGACTAGATTCGATGAGCAGTTCTTC. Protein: CASSLASTRFDEQFF. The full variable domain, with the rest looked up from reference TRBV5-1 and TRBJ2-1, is KAGVTQTPRYLIKTRGQQVTLSCSPISGHRSVSWYQQTPGQGLQFLFEYFSETQRNKGNFPGRFSGRQFSNSRSEMNVSTLELGDSALYLCASSLASTRFDEQFFGPGTRLTVL.

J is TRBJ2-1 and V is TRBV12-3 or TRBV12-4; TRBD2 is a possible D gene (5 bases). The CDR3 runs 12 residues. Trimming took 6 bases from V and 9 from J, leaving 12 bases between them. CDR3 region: CASSPTAVEQFF. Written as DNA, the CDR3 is TGTGCCAGCAGCCCTACAGCGGTTGAGCAGTTCTTC.